In its sample, the clone carrying this T cell receptor beta chain was seen many times. The sample comes from a study of blood T cell repertoires in COVID-19. V was pared by 5 bases and J by 4 bases, with 18 bases between. This CDR3 is 16 amino acids long. Germline V gene lookup returns CDR1 MNHEY and CDR2 SVGEGT. Sequencing was performed with immunoSEQ multiplex PCR; in TCRdb, only in-frame clones are kept and a portion is missing. Of roughly 200,000 clones in the sample, around 90% were seen once. The material sequenced was PBMCs or T cells enriched from blood (not recorded which). The receptor was isolated from a woman in her 30s who had recovered from COVID-19. The chain recombines TRBV6-2 or TRBV6-3 with TRBJ1-5, with D maybe TRBD1 (6 bases). CDR3 bases: TGTGCCAGCAGTCCGACAGCCGGGACAAGAAATCAGCCCCAGCATTTT. Protein: CASSPTAGTRNQPQHF.